This TCR beta chain was obtained from a study of blood T cell repertoires in COVID-19. Study details: Samples came from the United States, Italy and Spain, spanning acute and convalescent COVID-19. The analysed material was cDNA or gDNA that came from T cells, B-cell-depleted T cells, or PBMCs.

Germline V CDR1 and CDR2: MGHRA, YSYEKL. The CDR3 length is 17 residues. V gave up 0 bases and J gave up 8 bases; unmatched junction bases: 4. In the original workflow: The assay estimated nucleated cells by amplifying reference gene primers. Assay used: immunoSEQ multiplex PCR; TCRdb lists only in-frame clones, some missing. V, J and clone size are taken as reported in that table, and D and trimming were inferred from the DNA itself. The repertoire consists of under 300,000 clones, with approximately 79% occurring once and the leading ten covering 4% to 4.5%. This chain joins TRBV4-1 and TRBJ2-1; 16 bases fit TRBD2. The sequence derives from a woman aged 40 to 49 with active or convalescent COVID-19. Sequenced material: peripheral blood. This CDR3 is CASSQDGTSGGADEQFF. The CDR3 DNA reads TGCGCCAGCAGCCAAGATGGGACTAGCGGGGGGGCCGATGAGCAGTTCTTC.